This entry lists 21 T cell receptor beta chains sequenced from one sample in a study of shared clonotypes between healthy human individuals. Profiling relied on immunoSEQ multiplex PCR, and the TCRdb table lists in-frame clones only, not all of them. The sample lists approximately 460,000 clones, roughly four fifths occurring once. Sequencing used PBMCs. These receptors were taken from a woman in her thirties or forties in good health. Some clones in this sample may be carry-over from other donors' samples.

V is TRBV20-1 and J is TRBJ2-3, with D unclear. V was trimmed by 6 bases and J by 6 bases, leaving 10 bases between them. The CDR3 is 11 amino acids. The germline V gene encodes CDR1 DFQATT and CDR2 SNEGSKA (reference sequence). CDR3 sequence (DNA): TGCAGTGCCCGGGTGATGGATACGCAGTATTTT. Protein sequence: CSARVMDTQYF.

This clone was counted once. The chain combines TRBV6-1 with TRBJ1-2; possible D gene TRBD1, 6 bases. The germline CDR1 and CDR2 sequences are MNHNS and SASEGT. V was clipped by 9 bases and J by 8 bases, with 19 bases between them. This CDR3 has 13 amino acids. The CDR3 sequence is CARQKGGVLGYTF. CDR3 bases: TGTGCCAGACAAAAGGGGGGGGTTTTGGGCTACACCTTC.

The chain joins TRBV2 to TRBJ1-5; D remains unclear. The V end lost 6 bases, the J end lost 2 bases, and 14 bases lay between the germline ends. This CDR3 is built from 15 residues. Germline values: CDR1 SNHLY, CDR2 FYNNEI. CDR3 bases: TGTGCCAGCAGGTCGGCAGGCTACGGCAATCAGCCCCAGCATTTT. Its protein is CASRSAGYGNQPQHF.

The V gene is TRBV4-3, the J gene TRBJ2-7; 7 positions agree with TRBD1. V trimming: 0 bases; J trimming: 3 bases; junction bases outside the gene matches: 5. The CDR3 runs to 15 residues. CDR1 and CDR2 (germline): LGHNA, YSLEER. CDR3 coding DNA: TGCGCCAGCAGCCAAGATCGAGGGACAGTCTACGAGCAGTACTTC. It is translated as CASSQDRGTVYEQYF.

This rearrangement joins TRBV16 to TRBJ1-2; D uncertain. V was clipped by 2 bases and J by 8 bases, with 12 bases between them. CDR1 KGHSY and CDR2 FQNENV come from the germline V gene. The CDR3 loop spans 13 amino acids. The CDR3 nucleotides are TGTGCCAGCAGCCAAACATCTCGTGAAGGCTACACCTTC. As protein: CASSQTSREGYTF. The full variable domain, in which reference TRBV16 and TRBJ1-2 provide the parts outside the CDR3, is GEEVAQTPKHLVRGEGQKAKLYCAPIKGHSYVFWYQQVLKNEFKFLISFQNENVFDETGMPKERFSAKCLPNSPCSLEIQATKLEDSAVYFCASSQTSREGYTFGSGTRLTVV.

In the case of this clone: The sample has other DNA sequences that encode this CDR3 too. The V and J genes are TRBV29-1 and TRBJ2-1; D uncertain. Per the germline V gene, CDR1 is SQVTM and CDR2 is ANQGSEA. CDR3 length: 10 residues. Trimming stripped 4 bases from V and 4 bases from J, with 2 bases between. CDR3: CSVGYNEQFF. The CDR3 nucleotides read TGCAGCGTTGGATACAATGAGCAGTTCTTC.

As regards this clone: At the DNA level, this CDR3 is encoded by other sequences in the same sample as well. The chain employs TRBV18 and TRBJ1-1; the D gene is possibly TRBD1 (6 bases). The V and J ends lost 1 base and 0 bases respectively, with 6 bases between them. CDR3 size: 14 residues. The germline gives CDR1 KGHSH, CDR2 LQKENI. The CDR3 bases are TGTGCCAGCTCACCACAGGGGGTGAACACTGAAGCTTTCTTT. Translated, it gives CASSPQGVNTEAFF.

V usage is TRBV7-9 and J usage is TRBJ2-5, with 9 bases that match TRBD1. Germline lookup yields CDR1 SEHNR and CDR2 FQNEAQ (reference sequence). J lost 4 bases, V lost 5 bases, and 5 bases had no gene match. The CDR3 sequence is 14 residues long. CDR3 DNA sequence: TGTGCCAGCAGCCTCCAGACAGGGGGAGAGACCCAGTACTTC. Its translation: CASSLQTGGETQYF.

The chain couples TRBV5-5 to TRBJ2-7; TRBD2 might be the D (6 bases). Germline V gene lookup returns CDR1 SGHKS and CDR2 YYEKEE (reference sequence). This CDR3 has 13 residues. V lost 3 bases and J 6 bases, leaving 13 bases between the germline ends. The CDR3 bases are TGTGCCAGCAGCTCCGGGACTGCTGCCGAGCAGTACTTC. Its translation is CASSSGTAAEQYF.

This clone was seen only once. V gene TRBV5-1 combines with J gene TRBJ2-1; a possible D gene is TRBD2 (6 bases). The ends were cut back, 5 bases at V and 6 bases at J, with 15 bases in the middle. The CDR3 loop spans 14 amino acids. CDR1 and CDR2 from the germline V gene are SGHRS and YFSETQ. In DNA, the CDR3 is TGCGCCAGCAGACTTCAGACTAGTCGCAATGAGCAGTTCTTC. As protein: CASRLQTSRNEQFF. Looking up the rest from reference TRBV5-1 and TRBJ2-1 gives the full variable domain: KAGVTQTPRYLIKTRGQQVTLSCSPISGHRSVSWYQQTPGQGLQFLFEYFSETQRNKGNFPGRFSGRQFSNSRSEMNVSTLELGDSALYLCASRLQTSRNEQFFGPGTRLTVL.

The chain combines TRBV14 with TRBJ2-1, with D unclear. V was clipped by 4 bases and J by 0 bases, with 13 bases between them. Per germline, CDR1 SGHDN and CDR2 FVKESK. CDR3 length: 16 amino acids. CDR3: CASSPRRLPSYNEQFF. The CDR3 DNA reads TGTGCCAGCAGCCCCCGCCGTCTACCCTCCTACAATGAGCAGTTCTTC.

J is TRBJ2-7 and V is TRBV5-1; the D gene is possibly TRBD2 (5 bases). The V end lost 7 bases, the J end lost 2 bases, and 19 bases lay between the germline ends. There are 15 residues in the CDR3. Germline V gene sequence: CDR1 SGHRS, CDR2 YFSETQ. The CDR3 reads CASYVGNSATYEQYF. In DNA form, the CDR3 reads TGCGCCAGCTACGTCGGGAACTCCGCCACCTACGAGCAGTACTTC.

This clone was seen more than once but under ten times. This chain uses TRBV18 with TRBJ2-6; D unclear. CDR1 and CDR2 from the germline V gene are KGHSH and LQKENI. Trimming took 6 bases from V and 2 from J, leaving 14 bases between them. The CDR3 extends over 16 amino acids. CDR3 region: CASSPKAHTGANVLTF. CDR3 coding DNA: TGTGCCAGCTCCCCAAAGGCGCATACTGGGGCCAACGTCCTGACTTTC.

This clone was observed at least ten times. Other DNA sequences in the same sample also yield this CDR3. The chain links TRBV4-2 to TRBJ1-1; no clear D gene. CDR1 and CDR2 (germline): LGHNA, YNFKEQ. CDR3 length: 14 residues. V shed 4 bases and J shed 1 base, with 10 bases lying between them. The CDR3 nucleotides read TGTGCCAGCAGCCCCCCCCTAGGGAACACTGAAGCTTTCTTT. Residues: CASSPPLGNTEAFF.

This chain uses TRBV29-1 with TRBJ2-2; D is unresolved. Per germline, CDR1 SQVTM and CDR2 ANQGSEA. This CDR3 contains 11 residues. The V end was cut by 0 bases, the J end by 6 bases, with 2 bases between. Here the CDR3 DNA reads TGCAGCGTTGAAGATCCCGGGGAGCTGTTTTTT. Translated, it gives CSVEDPGELFF.

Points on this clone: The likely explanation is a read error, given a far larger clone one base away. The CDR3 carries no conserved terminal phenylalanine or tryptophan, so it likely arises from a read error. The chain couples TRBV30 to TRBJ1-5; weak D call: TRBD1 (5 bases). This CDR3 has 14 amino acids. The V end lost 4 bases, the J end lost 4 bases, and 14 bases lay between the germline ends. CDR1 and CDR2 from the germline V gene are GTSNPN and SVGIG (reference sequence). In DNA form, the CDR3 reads TGTGCCTGGACCAATGGGGGGGGAAATCAGCCCCAGCATTCT. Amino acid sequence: CAWTNGGGNQPQHS.

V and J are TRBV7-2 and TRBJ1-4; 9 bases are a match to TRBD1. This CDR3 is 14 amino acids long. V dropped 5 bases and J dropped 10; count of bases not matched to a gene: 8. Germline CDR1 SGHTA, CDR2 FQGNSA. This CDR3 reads CASSRRTGEGKLFF. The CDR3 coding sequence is TGTGCCAGCAGCAGACGGACAGGGGAGGGAAAACTGTTTTTT.

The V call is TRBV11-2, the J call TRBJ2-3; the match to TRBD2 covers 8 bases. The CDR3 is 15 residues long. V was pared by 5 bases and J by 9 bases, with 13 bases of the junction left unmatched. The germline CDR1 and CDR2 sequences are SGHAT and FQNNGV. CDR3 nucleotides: TGTGCCAGCAGCCGTAGTGGGGTCGAGCGGGGGACGCAGTATTTT. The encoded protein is CASSRSGVERGTQYF.

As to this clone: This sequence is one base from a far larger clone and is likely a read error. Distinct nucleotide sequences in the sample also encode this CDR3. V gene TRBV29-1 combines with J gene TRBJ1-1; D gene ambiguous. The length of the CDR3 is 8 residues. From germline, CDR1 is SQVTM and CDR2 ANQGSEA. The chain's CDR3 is CSASEAFF. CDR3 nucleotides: TGCAGTGCCTCTGAAGCTTTCTTT.

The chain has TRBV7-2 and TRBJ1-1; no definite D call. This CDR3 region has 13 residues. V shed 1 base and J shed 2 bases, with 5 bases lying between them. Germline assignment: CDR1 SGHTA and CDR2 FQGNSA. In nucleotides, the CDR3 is TGTGCCAGCAGCTTAGTAGAAAACACTGAAGCTTTCTTT. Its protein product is CASSLVENTEAFF.

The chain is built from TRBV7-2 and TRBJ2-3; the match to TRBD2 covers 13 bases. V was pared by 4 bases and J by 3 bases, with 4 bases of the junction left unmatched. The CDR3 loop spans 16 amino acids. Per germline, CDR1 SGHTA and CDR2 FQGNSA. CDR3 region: CASSSGLAGRTDTQYF. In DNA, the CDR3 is TGTGCCAGCAGCTCGGGACTAGCGGGAAGAACAGATACGCAGTATTTT.